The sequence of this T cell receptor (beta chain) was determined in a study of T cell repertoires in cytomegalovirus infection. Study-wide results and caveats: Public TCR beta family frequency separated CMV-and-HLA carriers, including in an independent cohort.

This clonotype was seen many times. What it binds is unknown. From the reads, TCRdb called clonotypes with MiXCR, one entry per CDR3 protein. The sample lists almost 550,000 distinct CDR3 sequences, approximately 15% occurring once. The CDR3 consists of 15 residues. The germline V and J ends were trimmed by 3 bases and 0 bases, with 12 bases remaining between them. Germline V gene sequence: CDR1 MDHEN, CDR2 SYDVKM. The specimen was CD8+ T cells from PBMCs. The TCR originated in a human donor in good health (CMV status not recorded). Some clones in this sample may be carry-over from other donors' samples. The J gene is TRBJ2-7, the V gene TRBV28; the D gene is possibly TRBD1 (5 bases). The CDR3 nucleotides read TGTGCCAGCAGTTTGGTGTACACAGGCTCCTACGAGCAGTACTTC. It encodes CASSLVYTGSYEQYF.